The clone carrying this T cell receptor (beta chain) ranks as medium-sized. Its cognate antigen is unknown. Each CDR3 protein gets one entry after TCRdb re-called the 5' RACE reads with MiXCR. The sample holds about 260,000 distinct CDR3 sequences, 7% seen once. This specimen comes from a study of identical twins. In every case, the donor was a healthy Caucasian. V was trimmed by 5 bases and J by 8 bases, leaving 9 bases between them. Germline loops: CDR1 SGHTA, CDR2 FQGNSA. The CDR3 extends over 12 amino acids. Study findings and constraints: Weaker excess twin sharing was observed in beta out-of-frame sequences.

These data were also filed under a second study, of yellow fever vaccine responses in identical twins.

The sequenced sample was memory (CD45RO+) T cells sorted from blood. V is TRBV7-2 and J is TRBJ2-2; D not certain. The origin of this receptor is a young woman in good health. The CDR3 coding sequence is TGTGCCAGCAGCCATGACTTGGGGGAGCTGTTTTTT. Amino acid sequence: CASSHDLGELFF. The full variable domain, completed using reference TRBV7-2 and TRBJ2-2, is GAGVSQSPSNKVTEKGKDVELRCDPISGHTALYWYRQSLGQGLEFLIYFQGNSAPDKSGLPSDRFSAERTGGSVSTLTIQRTQQEDSAVYLCASSHDLGELFFGEGSRLTVL.